Described below is a single T cell receptor beta chain sequence and its context. The junction departs from germline at one end; a sequencing error may be responsible. The germline V gene has CDR1 SSHAT and CDR2 FNYEAQ (reference sequence). CDR3 length: 16 amino acids. This specimen comes from a study of T-cell memory formation after mild COVID-19. At the level of the study: TCR clusters showed largely donor specificity.

One entry per CDR3 protein results from TCRdb running MiXCR on the 5' RACE reads. The sample records a few hundred thousand distinct CDR3 sequences, 16% being singletons. The TCR was taken from a man aged 18-30 years who had mild COVID-19 (a few samples of this study predate the infection). Cell type and time point are not known. The chain combines TRBV7-7 with TRBJ2-5; TRBD1 agrees at 7 bases. Sequenced material: PBMCs or a T cell subset sorted from them (not recorded which). CDR3 sequence (DNA): TGTGCTAGCAGCTTAGGGGGCCTAGGGCTCGGAGAGACCCAGTACTTC. It yields the protein CASSLGGLGLGETQYF.